The T cell receptor beta chain under discussion was sequenced for a study of neurological immune-mediated disorders. TCRdb reprocessed the 5' RACE reads with MiXCR, giving one entry per CDR3 protein. The profile shows about 66,000 distinct CDR3 sequences, 3% to 4% of them singletons. Study outcomes and limitations: For the multiple sclerosis repertoire cluster, an association with any clinical or MRI feature was absent. None of the CDR3 amino acid sequences of expanded clones were shared across subjects, and this suggested private repertoires in all groups.

PBMCs numbering 2 million and stored at -80 C yielded the unsorted libraries. This clonotype was detected many times. Antigen specificity is unknown. The CDR3 loop spans 16 amino acids. Germline loops: CDR1 SGDLS, CDR2 YYNGEE. V lost 0 bases and J lost 1; bases outside the gene matches: 4. The rearrangement links TRBV9 to TRBJ2-5; 9 positions match TRBD2. This TCR derives from a man between 35 and 55 years old with multiple sclerosis. Sequences were obtained from PBMCs. The DNA of the CDR3 is TGTGCCAGCAGCGTAGGTTTAGCGGGGGCCCAAGAGACCCAGTACTTC. Translated, it gives CASSVGLAGAQETQYF.